This T cell receptor beta chain was captured by sequencing in a study of OX40 agonist ivuxolimab in advanced cancers. Whole-study findings and limits: The average count of expanded clones was higher among CD8+ T cells than among CD4+. Among some nonresponders, normalized T-cell clonal expansion was also low. Antigens targeted by the expanded peripheral T cells were not determined.

Of note for this clone: What it binds is unknown.

Trimming shortened V by 3 bases and J by 4 bases, and 7 bases separated the two germline ends. Germline V gene data show CDR1 as WNHNN and CDR2 as SYGVQD (reference sequence). The CDR3 consists of 13 residues. Produced via immunoSEQ multiplex PCR; TCRdb's table is partial and in-frame only. The data show 45,000 or so clones, more than 65% seen once. The genes are TRBV10-1 and TRBJ2-4; no definite D call. The sequence was obtained from an adult with an advanced solid tumor such as melanoma, head and neck, liver or kidney cancer. Sequenced material: CD4+ or CD8+ T cells sorted from blood, taken in a trial of the OX40 agonist ivuxolimab. CDR3 coding DNA: TGCGCCAGCAGTGACAGTCCAAAAAACATTCAGTACTTC. Residues: CASSDSPKNIQYF.